A selection of T cell receptor beta chains follows, all from one sample in a study of cytomegalovirus exposure and HLA in healthy donors. Some clones are missing from TCRdb's copy, which holds only in-frame ones; the method was immunoSEQ multiplex PCR. The sample records around 100,000 clones, roughly 70% being singletons. Input material: PBMCs. The receptor set was obtained from a man aged 30-40 years in good health and CMV-seropositive. CDR3s include the opening cysteine and the closing phenylalanine or tryptophan. D genes are given only for firm matches. Size tells how often a clone was seen (once, few, many) or the class of an expanded clone, and some rows leave it out.

j_gene: TRBJ2-2
abundance: NA
d_gene: TRBD2
v_gene: TRBV2
CDR3aa: CASRREAGELFF
CDR3nt: TGTGCCAGCAGGCGGGAGGCCGGGGAGCTGTTTTTT

j_gene: TRBJ2-2
abundance: NA
d_gene: NA
v_gene: TRBV5-1
CDR3aa: CASSLEGANTGELFF
CDR3nt: TGCGCCAGCAGCCTGGAGGGAGCGAACACCGGGGAGCTGTTTTTT

j_gene: TRBJ1-1
abundance: NA
d_gene: NA
v_gene: TRBV30
CDR3aa: CAWTRGVGGRDTEAFF
CDR3nt: TGTGCCTGGACCAGAGGCGTCGGGGGAAGGGACACTGAAGCTTTCTTT

j_gene: TRBJ2-3
abundance: NA
d_gene: TRBD2
v_gene: TRBV12-5
CDR3aa: CASGLRGGPSTDTQYF
CDR3nt: TGTGCTAGTGGTTTGCGCGGGGGGCCAAGCACAGATACGCAGTATTTT

j_gene: TRBJ2-3
abundance: NA
d_gene: NA
v_gene: TRBV7-8
CDR3aa: CASSRIEGGTDTQYF
CDR3nt: TGTGCCAGCAGTAGGATCGAAGGAGGCACAGATACGCAGTATTTT

j_gene: TRBJ1-5
abundance: NA
d_gene: TRBD1
v_gene: TRBV29-1
CDR3aa: CSAGQGNQPQHF
CDR3nt: TGCAGCGCCGGACAGGGGAATCAGCCCCAGCATTTT

j_gene: TRBJ1-2
abundance: few
d_gene: NA
v_gene: TRBV29-1
CDR3aa: CSVMSGRDGYTF
CDR3nt: TGCAGCGTTATGAGTGGCAGGGATGGCTACACCTTC

j_gene: TRBJ1-1
abundance: NA
d_gene: NA
v_gene: TRBV27
CDR3aa: CASSFRGDYTEAFF
CDR3nt: TGTGCCAGCAGTTTCAGGGGCGATTACACTGAAGCTTTCTTT

j_gene: TRBJ2-3
abundance: NA
d_gene: TRBD2
v_gene: TRBV4-1
CDR3aa: CASSSSGSIADTQYF
CDR3nt: TGCGCCAGCAGCTCTAGCGGGAGCATCGCAGATACGCAGTATTTT

j_gene: TRBJ1-2
abundance: NA
d_gene: NA
v_gene: TRBV6-1
CDR3aa: CASSVDTNNYGYTF
CDR3nt: TGTGCCAGCAGTGTGGACACAAATAACTATGGCTACACCTTC

j_gene: TRBJ1-5
abundance: NA
d_gene: NA
v_gene: TRBV9
CDR3aa: CASSAGGSNQPQHF
CDR3nt: TGTGCCAGCAGCGCCGGGGGAAGCAATCAGCCCCAGCATTTT

j_gene: TRBJ1-4
abundance: NA
d_gene: TRBD1
v_gene: TRBV29-1
CDR3aa: CSVEQGTNEKLFF
CDR3nt: TGCAGCGTGGAACAGGGGACTAATGAAAAACTGTTTTTT

j_gene: TRBJ2-1
abundance: NA
d_gene: NA
v_gene: TRBV7-9
CDR3aa: CASSFAREQFF
CDR3nt: TGTGCCAGTAGTTTCGCCCGTGAGCAGTTCTTC

j_gene: TRBJ2-2
abundance: once
d_gene: TRBD1
v_gene: TRBV9
CDR3aa: CASSLGQGRTGELFF
CDR3nt: TGTGCCAGCAGCCTGGGACAGGGTCGCACCGGGGAGCTGTTTTTT

j_gene: TRBJ1-1
abundance: once
d_gene: TRBD1
v_gene: TRBV30
CDR3aa: CAWKQGAGKAFF
CDR3nt: TGTGCCTGGAAGCAGGGGGCAGGTAAAGCTTTCTTT

j_gene: TRBJ2-3
abundance: NA
d_gene: NA
v_gene: TRBV5-8
CDR3aa: CASSLSGLTDTQYF
CDR3nt: TGTGCCAGCAGCTTGTCTGGCTTAACAGATACGCAGTATTTT

j_gene: TRBJ1-1
abundance: NA
d_gene: NA
v_gene: TRBV7-9
CDR3aa: CASSLGGITTEAFF
CDR3nt: TGTGCCAGCAGCTTAGGTGGCATCACCACTGAAGCTTTCTTT

j_gene: TRBJ2-5
abundance: NA
d_gene: TRBD2
v_gene: TRBV6-5
CDR3aa: CASRLAGGPETQYF
CDR3nt: TGTGCCAGCAGACTAGCGGGAGGTCCCGAGACCCAGTACTTC

j_gene: TRBJ1-1
abundance: NA
d_gene: NA
v_gene: TRBV10-1
CDR3aa: CASSAILGRMPNTEAFF
CDR3nt: TGCGCCAGCAGTGCCATTTTGGGGAGGATGCCGAACACTGAAGCTTTCTTT

j_gene: TRBJ2-1
abundance: NA
d_gene: NA
v_gene: TRBV5-1
CDR3aa: CASSLVGGSYNEQFF
CDR3nt: TGCGCCAGCAGCTTGGTTGGAGGCTCCTACAATGAGCAGTTCTTC

j_gene: TRBJ2-7
abundance: NA
d_gene: NA
v_gene: TRBV6-1
CDR3aa: CASSEPRTVSSYEQYF
CDR3nt: TGTGCCAGCAGTGAACCCCGGACAGTAAGCTCCTACGAGCAGTACTTC

j_gene: TRBJ1-5
abundance: NA
d_gene: NA
v_gene: TRBV5-6
CDR3aa: CASSSAGTPQPQHF
CDR3nt: TGTGCCAGCAGCTCAGCCGGGACACCCCAGCCCCAGCATTTT

j_gene: TRBJ1-2
abundance: NA
d_gene: TRBD1
v_gene: TRBV5-1
CDR3aa: CASSYRGDRGDGYTF
CDR3nt: TGCGCCAGCAGCTACCGGGGGGACAGGGGCGATGGCTACACCTTC

j_gene: TRBJ2-7
abundance: NA
d_gene: TRBD1
v_gene: TRBV19
CDR3aa: CASSVQTGTDEQYF
CDR3nt: TGTGCCAGTAGTGTCCAGACAGGGACGGACGAGCAGTACTTC

j_gene: TRBJ1-1
abundance: NA
d_gene: NA
v_gene: TRBV9
CDR3aa: CASSVVGDWGPMNTEAFF
CDR3nt: TGTGCCAGCAGCGTAGTTGGGGATTGGGGGCCAATGAACACTGAAGCTTTCTTT